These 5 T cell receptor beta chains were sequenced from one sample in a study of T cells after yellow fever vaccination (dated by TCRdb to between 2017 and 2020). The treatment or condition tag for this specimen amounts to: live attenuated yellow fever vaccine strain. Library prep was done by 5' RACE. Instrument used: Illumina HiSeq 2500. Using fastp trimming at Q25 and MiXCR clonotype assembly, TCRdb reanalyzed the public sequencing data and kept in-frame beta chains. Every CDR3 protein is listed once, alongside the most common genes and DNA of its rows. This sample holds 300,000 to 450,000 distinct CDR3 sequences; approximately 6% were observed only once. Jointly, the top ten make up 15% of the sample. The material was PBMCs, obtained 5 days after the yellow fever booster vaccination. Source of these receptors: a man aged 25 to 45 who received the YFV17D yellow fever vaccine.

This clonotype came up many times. CDR3 region: CASSLAGGASYNEQFF. CDR3 bases: TGTGCCAGCAGCTTAGCCGGAGGTGCCTCCTACAATGAGCAGTTCTTC. The chain employs TRBV7-2 and TRBJ2-1; tentatively, D is TRBD2 (5 bases). CDR1 is SGHTA and CDR2 is FQGNSA in the germline V gene. This CDR3 contains 16 residues. The V and J ends lost 0 bases and 0 bases respectively, with 9 bases between them.

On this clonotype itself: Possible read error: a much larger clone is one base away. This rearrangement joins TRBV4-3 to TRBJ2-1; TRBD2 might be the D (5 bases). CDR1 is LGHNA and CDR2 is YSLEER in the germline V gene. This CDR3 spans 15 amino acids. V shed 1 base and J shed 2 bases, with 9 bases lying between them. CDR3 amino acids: CASSQAVTTYNEQFF. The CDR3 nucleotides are TGCGCCAGCAGCCAAGCCGTGACTACCTACAATGAGCAGTTCTTC.

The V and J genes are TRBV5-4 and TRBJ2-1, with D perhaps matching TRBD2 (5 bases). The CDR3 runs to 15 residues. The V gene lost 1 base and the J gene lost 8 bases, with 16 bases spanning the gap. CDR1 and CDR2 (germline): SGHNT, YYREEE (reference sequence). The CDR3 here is CASSLPGTGSYEQFF. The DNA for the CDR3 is TGTGCCAGCAGCTTGCCGGGAACCGGGTCCTATGAGCAGTTCTTC.

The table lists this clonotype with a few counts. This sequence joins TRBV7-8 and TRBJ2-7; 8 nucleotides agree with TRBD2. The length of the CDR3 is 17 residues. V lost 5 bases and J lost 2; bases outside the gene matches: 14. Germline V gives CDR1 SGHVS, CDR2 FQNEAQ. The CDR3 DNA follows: TGTGCCAGCAGCCATACGGTATTCAGCGGGAGCCCCTACGAGCAGTACTTC. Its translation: CASSHTVFSGSPYEQYF.

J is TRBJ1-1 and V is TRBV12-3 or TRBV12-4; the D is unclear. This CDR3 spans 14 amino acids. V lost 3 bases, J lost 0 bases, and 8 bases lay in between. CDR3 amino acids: CASSFGFMNTEAFF. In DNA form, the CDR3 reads TGTGCCAGCAGTTTTGGATTCATGAACACTGAAGCTTTCTTT.